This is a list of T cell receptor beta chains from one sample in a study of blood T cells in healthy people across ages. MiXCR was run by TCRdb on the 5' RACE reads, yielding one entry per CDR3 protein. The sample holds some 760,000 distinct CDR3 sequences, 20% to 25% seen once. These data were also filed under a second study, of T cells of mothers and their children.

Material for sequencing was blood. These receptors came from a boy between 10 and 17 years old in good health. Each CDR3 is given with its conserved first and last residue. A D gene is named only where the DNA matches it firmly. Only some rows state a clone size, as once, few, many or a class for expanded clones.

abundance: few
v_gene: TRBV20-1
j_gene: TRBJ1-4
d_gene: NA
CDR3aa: CSARGQEEVKLFF
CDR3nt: TGCAGTGCTAGAGGGCAAGAGGAGGTAAAACTGTTTTTT

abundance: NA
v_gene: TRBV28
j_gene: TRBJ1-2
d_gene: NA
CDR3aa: CASRVSEGGRNGYTF
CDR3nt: TGTGCCAGCAGAGTATCCGAAGGGGGACGGAATGGCTACACCTTC

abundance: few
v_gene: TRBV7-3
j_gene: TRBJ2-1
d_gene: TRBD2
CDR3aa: CASSLGTRLNEQFF
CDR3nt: TGTGCCAGCAGCTTAGGGACTAGACTAAACGAGCAGTTCTTC

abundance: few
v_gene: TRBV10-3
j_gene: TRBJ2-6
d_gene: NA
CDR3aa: CAISVSSGANVLTF
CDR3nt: TGTGCCATCAGTGTATCCTCTGGGGCCAACGTCCTGACTTTC

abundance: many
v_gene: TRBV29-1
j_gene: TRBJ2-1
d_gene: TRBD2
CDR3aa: CSVEGHPTSGSRWDNEQFF
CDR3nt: TGCAGCGTTGAAGGCCACCCTACCAGCGGGAGTAGATGGGACAATGAGCAGTTCTTC

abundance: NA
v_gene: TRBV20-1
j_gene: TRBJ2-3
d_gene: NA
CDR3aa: CSAREGISTDTQYF
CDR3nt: TGCAGTGCTAGAGAGGGCATAAGCACAGATACGCAGTATTTT

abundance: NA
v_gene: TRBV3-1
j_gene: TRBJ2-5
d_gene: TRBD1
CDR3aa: CASSRGMTGAGQQTQYF
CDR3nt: TGTGCCAGCAGCCGGGGCATGACAGGGGCAGGTCAACAGACCCAGTACTTC

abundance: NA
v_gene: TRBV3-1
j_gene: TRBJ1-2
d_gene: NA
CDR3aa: CASSQGAGRFYGYTF
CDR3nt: TGTGCCAGCAGCCAAGGGGCAGGTCGTTTCTATGGCTACACCTTC

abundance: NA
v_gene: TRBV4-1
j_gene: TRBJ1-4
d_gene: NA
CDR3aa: CASSQVSIKDGDNEKLFF
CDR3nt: TGCGCCAGCAGCCAAGTCAGTATTAAGGACGGAGATAATGAAAAACTGTTTTTT

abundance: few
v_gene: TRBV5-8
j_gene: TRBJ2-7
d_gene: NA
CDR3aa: CASSLEIGEQYF
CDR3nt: TGTGCCAGCAGCTTGGAGATTGGGGAGCAGTACTTC

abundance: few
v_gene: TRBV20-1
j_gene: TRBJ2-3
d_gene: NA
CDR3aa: CSAQGLPPDTQYF
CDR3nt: TGCAGTGCTCAGGGACTCCCGCCAGATACGCAGTATTTT

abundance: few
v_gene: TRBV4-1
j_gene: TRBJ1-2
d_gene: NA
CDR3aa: CASSQEGLLYYGYTF
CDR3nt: TGCGCCAGCAGCCAAGAAGGGCTCCTCTACTATGGCTACACCTTC

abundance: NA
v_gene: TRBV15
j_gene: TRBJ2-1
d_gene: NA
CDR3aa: CATSRDLVGRNEQFF
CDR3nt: TGTGCCACCAGCAGAGACCTGGTAGGACGGAATGAGCAGTTCTTC

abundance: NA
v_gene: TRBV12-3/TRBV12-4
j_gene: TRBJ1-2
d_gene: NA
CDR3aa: CASTSNRDKGLFNTF
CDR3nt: TGTGCCAGCACCTCAAACCGGGACAAGGGACTGTTTAACACCTTC

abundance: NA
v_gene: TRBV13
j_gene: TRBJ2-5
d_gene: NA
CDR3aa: CASSIRQETQYF
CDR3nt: TGTGCCAGCAGCATCCGACAAGAGACCCAGTACTTC

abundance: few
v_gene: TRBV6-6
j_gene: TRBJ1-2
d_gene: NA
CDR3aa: CASSSPYGYTF
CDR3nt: TGTGCCAGCAGCTCCCCCTATGGCTACACCTTC

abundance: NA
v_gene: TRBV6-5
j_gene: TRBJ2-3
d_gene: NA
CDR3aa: CASSYRSEPGDTQYF
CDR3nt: TGTGCCAGCAGTTACAGATCGGAACCCGGGGATACGCAGTATTTT

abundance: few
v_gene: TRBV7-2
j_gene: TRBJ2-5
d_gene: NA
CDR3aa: CASSLGSSAETQYF
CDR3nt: TGTGCCAGCAGCTTAGGCTCTAGTGCAGAGACCCAGTACTTC

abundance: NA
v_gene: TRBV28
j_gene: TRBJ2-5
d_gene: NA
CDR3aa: CASSFDSLQETQYF
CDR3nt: TGTGCCAGCAGTTTCGACAGCCTGCAAGAGACCCAGTACTTC

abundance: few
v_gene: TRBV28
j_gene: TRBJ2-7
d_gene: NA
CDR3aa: CASRPAGTYEQYF
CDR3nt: TGTGCCAGCAGACCAGCCGGGACCTACGAGCAGTACTTC

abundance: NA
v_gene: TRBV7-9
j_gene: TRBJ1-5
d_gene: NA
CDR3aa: CASSFDRSNQPQHF
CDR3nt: TGTGCCAGCAGCTTTGACAGGAGCAATCAGCCCCAGCATTTT